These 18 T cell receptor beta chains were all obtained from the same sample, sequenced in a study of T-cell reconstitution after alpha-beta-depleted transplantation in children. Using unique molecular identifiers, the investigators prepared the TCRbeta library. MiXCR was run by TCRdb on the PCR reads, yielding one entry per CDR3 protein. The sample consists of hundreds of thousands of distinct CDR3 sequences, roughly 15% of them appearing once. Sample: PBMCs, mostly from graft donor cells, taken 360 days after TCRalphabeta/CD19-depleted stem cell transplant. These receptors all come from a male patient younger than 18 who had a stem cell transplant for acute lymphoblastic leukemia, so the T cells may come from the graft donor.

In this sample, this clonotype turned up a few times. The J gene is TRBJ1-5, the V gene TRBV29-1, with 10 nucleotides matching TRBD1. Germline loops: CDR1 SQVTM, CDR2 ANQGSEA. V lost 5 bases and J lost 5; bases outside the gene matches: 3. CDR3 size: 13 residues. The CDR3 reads CSVLTGGHQPQHF. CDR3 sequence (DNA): TGCAGCGTTCTGACAGGGGGCCATCAGCCCCAGCATTTT.

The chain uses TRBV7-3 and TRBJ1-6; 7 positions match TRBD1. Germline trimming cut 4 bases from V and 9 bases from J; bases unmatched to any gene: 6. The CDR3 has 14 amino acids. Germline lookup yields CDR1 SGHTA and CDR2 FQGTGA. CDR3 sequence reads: CASSSGTALSPLHF. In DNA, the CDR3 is TGTGCCAGCAGCTCCGGGACAGCGCTTTCACCCCTCCACTTT. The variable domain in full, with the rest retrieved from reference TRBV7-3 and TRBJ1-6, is GAGVSQTPSNKVTEKGKYVELRCDPISGHTALYWYRQSLGQGPEFLIYFQGTGAADDSGLPNDRFFAVRPEGSVSTLKIQRTERGDSAVYLCASSSGTALSPLHFGNGTRLTVT.

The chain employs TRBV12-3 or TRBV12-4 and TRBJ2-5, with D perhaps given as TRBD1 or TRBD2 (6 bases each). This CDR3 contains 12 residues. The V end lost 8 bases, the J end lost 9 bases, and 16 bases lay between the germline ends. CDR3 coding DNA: TGTGCCAGCTCTAGGGGGAGGATGTCCCAGTACTTC. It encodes CASSRGRMSQYF.

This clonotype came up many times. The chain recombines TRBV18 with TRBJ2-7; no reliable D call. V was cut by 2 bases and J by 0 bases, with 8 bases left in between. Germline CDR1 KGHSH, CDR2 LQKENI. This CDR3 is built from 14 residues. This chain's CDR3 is CASSPTASSYEQYF. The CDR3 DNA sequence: TGTGCCAGCTCACCAACAGCGAGCTCCTACGAGCAGTACTTC.

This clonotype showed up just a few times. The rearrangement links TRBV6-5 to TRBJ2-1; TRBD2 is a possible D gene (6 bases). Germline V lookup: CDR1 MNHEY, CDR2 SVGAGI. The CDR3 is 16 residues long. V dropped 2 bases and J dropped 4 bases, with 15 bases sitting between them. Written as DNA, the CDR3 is TGTGCCAGCAGTTACGGCCCGGGAGTAAGGTACAATGAGCAGTTCTTC. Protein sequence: CASSYGPGVRYNEQFF.

The CDR3 DNA follows: TGTGCCAGCAGTTCCCCAGGGACCGGGGCCAACGTCCTGACTTTC. Translation gives CASSSPGTGANVLTF. The gene calls are TRBV6-5 and TRBJ2-6; D assignment may be TRBD1 or TRBD2 (5 bases each). V lost 4 bases and J lost 4, with 11 bases in between. Germline CDR1 reads MNHEY; CDR2 reads SVGAGI. This CDR3 comprises 15 residues.

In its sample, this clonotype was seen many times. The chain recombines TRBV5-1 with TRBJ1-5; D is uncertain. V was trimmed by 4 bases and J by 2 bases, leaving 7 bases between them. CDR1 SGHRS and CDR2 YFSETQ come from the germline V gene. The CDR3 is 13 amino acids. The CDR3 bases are TGCGCCAGCAGCCCTGACGGCAATCAGCCCCAGCATTTT. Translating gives CASSPDGNQPQHF.

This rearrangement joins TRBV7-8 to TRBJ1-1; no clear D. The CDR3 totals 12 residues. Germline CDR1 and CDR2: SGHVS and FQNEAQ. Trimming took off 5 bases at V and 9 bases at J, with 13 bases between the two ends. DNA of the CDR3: TGTGCCAGCAGCCCCGTCCGAGGTAAAGCTTTCTTT. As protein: CASSPVRGKAFF.

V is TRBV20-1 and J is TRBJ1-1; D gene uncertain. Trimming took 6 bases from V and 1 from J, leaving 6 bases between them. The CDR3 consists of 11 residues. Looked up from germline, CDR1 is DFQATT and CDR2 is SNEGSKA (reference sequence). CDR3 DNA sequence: TGCAGTGCCGAGACGAACACTGAAGCTTTCTTT. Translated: CSAETNTEAFF.

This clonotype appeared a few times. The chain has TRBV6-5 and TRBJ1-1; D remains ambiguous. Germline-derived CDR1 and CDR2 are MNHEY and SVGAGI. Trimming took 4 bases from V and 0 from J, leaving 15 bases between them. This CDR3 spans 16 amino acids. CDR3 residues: CASSLSIQPMNTEAFF. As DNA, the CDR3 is TGTGCCAGCAGTTTGAGTATACAGCCCATGAACACTGAAGCTTTCTTT.

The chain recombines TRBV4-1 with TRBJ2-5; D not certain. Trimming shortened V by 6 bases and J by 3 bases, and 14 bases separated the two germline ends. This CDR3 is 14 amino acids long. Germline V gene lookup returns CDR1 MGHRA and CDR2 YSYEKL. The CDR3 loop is CASSGVGMEETQYF. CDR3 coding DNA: TGCGCCAGCAGTGGGGTAGGGATGGAAGAGACCCAGTACTTC.

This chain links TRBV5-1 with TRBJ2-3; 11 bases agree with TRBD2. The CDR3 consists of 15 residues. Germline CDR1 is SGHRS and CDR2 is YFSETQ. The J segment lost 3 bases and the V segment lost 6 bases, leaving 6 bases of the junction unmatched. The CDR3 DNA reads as TGCGCCAGCAACCCCAGGACTAGCGGGACAGATACGCAGTATTTT. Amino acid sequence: CASNPRTSGTDTQYF.

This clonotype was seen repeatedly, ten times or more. CDR3 sequence: CASSQRHRGLNEQFF. Written as DNA, the CDR3 is TGCGCCAGCAGCCAGCGACATAGGGGGCTCAATGAGCAGTTCTTC. The V and J genes are TRBV5-1 and TRBJ2-1; 7 nucleotides line up with TRBD1. After removal of 4 bases from V and 6 bases from J, the junction contained 10 bases not matched to a gene. Germline V gene lookup returns CDR1 SGHRS and CDR2 YFSETQ. The CDR3 extends over 15 amino acids.

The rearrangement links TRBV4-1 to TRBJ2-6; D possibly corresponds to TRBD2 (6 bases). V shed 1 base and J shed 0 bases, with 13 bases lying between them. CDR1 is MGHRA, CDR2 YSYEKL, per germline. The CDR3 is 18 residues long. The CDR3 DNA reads TGCGCCAGCAGCCAAGTTACCGCCGGGAGCTCTGGGGCCAACGTCCTGACTTTC. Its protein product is CASSQVTAGSSGANVLTF.

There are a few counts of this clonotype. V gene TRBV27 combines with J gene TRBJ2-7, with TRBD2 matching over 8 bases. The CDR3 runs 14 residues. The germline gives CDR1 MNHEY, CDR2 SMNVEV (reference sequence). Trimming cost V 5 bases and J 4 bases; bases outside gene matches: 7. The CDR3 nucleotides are TGTGCCAGCAGTGGTAGCGGGGAGATGTACGAGCAGTACTTC. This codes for CASSGSGEMYEQYF.

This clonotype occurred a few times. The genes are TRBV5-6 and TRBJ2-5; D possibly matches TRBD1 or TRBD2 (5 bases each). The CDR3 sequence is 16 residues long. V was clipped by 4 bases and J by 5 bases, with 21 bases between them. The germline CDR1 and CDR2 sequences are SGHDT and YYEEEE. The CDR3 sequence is CASSPVKGRTGETQYF. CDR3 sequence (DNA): TGTGCCAGCAGCCCGGTGAAGGGGCGGACGGGGGAGACCCAGTACTTC.

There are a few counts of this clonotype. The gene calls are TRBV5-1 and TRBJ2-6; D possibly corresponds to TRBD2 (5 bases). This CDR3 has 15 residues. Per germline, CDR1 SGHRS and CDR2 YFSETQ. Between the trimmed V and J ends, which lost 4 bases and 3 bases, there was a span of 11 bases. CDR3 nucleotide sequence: TGCGCCAGCAGCACCTCGGGGATTGGGGCCAACGTCCTGACTTTC. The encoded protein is CASSTSGIGANVLTF.

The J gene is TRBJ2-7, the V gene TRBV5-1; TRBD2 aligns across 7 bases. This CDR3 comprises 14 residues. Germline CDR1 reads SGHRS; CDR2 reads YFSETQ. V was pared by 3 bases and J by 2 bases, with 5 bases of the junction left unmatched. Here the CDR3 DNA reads TGCGCCAGCAGCTCCTCTAGCGGAGCCTACGAGCAGTACTTC. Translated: CASSSSSGAYEQYF.